These 5 T cell receptor beta chains originate from one sample sequenced in a study of blood T cells in healthy people across ages. A second roughly 6 to 12 cycle PCR used barcoded and J-beta primers. From the 5' RACE reads, TCRdb called clonotypes with MiXCR, one entry per CDR3 protein. The sample records around 900,000 distinct CDR3 sequences, just over 50% being singletons. The sample consisted of blood. The receptors originated from a woman aged 55 to 70 in good health.

V gene TRBV20-1 combines with J gene TRBJ2-1; TRBD2 matches 8 bases. J was trimmed by 4 bases and V by 3 bases; bases with no gene match: 11. CDR1 and CDR2 from the germline V gene are DFQATT and SNEGSKA (reference sequence). CDR3 length: 16 residues. Here the CDR3 DNA reads TGCAGTGCTAGGAGGGCGGCGGGGGGAATTTACAATGAGCAGTTCTTC. Residues: CSARRAAGGIYNEQFF.

This chain connects TRBV2 to TRBJ2-6; D is undetermined. The CDR3 loop spans 14 amino acids. V shed 7 bases and J shed 0 bases, with 7 bases lying between them. In germline, CDR1 is SNHLY, CDR2 FYNNEI. CDR3 loop: CASKGASGANVLTF. CDR3 DNA sequence: TGTGCCAGCAAGGGCGCCTCTGGGGCCAACGTCCTGACTTTC.

This clonotype was detected a few times. The chain carries TRBV12-3 or TRBV12-4 and TRBJ1-2; TRBD1 is a possible D gene (5 bases). This CDR3 has 14 residues. V gave up 3 bases and J gave up 0 bases, with 8 bases separating them. The CDR3 DNA reads TGTGCCAGCAGTTTGGGGCACTCTAACTATGGCTACACCTTC. Residues: CASSLGHSNYGYTF.

A single count supports this clonotype. The chain is built from TRBV6-2 or TRBV6-3 and TRBJ2-1; possibly TRBD1 or TRBD2 for D (5 bases each). The V and J ends lost 4 bases and 6 bases respectively, with 7 bases between them. Germline-derived CDR1 and CDR2 are MNHEY and SVGEGT. The CDR3 contains 12 residues. CDR3 in DNA: TGTGCCAGCAGTTGGGACGTCAATGAGCAGTTCTTC. This gives the protein CASSWDVNEQFF.

The chain recombines TRBV29-1 with TRBJ2-7, with D perhaps assigned TRBD1 or TRBD2 (5 bases each). This CDR3 contains 19 residues. Per germline, CDR1 SQVTM and CDR2 ANQGSEA. The V end lost 6 bases, the J end lost 3 bases, and 33 bases lay between the germline ends. In DNA form, the CDR3 reads TGCAGCGTAGTTATGAAGGGTAGCGCCAGGGCAAACTCTTACTACGAGCAGTACTTC. This codes for CSVVMKGSARANSYYEQYF.